This is a list of T cell receptor beta chains from one sample in a study of OX40 agonist ivuxolimab in advanced cancers. Data came from immunoSEQ multiplex PCR; TCRdb stores just in-frame clones and leaves some out. The data show roughly 22,000 clones, with 80% to 90% seen just once and over 25% held by the top ten. The sequences come from CD4+ or CD8+ T cells sorted from blood, collected in a trial of the OX40 agonist ivuxolimab. The receptors derive from an adult with an advanced solid tumor such as melanoma, head and neck, liver or kidney cancer. Both conserved end residues are part of each CDR3. D genes are given only for firm matches. Expanded clones get a size class; other rows say once, few or many, or leave the size out.

V gene,clone size,D gene,J gene,CDR3 protein,CDR3 DNA
TRBV28,once,TRBD2,TRBJ2-4,CASSLRTSGNIQYF,TGTGCCAGCAGTTTAAGGACTAGCGGGAACATTCAGTACTTC
TRBV27,-,-,TRBJ1-5,CASKSGTENQPQHF,TGTGCCAGCAAGTCCGGGACGGAGAATCAGCCCCAGCATTTT
TRBV6-5,-,TRBD2,TRBJ2-1,CASSLSGTSEFNEQFF,TGTGCCAGCAGTTTGTCCGGGACTAGCGAATTCAATGAGCAGTTCTTC
TRBV27,-,-,TRBJ2-7,CASSPTDFYEQYF,TGTGCCAGCAGTCCGACGGACTTCTACGAGCAGTACTTC
TRBV7-8,-,TRBD2,TRBJ2-1,CASSGVAGEIYNEQFF,TGTGCCAGCAGCGGTGTAGCGGGAGAGATTTACAATGAGCAGTTCTTC
TRBV19,-,TRBD1,TRBJ1-3,CASSPDRAPGNTIYF,TGTGCCAGTAGCCCCGACAGGGCGCCTGGAAACACCATATATTTT
TRBV9,-,-,TRBJ2-2,CASSVRSSNTGELFF,TGTGCCAGCAGCGTCCGCAGCTCGAACACCGGGGAGCTGTTTTTT
TRBV6-5,-,TRBD1,TRBJ2-7,CASSAPDRGIYEQYF,TGTGCCAGCAGTGCCCCGGACAGGGGTATCTACGAGCAGTACTTC
TRBV28,-,-,TRBJ1-5,CASSPSGALQPQHF,TGTGCCAGCAGTCCCTCGGGGGCGCTCCAGCCCCAGCATTTT
TRBV6-4,-,-,TRBJ2-2,CASRPDTNTGELFF,TGTGCCAGCCGGCCGGATACCAACACCGGGGAGCTGTTTTTT
TRBV19,-,TRBD1,TRBJ1-5,CASIGTAVNQPQHF,TGTGCCAGTATAGGGACAGCAGTCAATCAGCCCCAGCATTTT
TRBV21-1,-,-,TRBJ2-1,CASSKALGTSCEQFF,TGTGCCAGCAGCAAAGCGCTTGGGACTAGCTGTGAGCAGTTCTTC
TRBV28,-,-,TRBJ2-5,CASSLGRPKETQYF,TGTGCCAGCAGTTTAGGTCGGCCTAAAGAGACCCAGTACTTC